This TCR beta chain was captured in a study of blood T cell repertoires in COVID-19. Study as a whole: Sites in the United States, Italy and Spain provided acute and convalescent COVID-19 samples. T cells, B-cell-depleted T cells, or PBMCs supplied cDNA or gDNA.

Participants had their cohort set by participant-reported clinical history. Per the study methods: Cell counts per sample came from amplifying reference gene primers. The protocol was immunoSEQ multiplex PCR, while the TCRdb copy is restricted to in-frame clones and leaves out a portion. That table is the source of V, J and clone size, and D and trimming were worked out from the DNA. The sample yields approximately 210,000 clones, 81% seen once. This TCR was recovered from a woman between 50 and 59 years old with acute COVID-19. Material for sequencing was PBMCs or T cells enriched from blood (not recorded which).

CDR3 residues: CASSYRSNEKLFF. The CDR3 bases are TGTGCCAGCAGCTATAGGAGTAATGAAAAACTGTTTTTT. The chain is built from TRBV6-6 and TRBJ1-4; D is ambiguous. Germline-derived CDR1 and CDR2 are MNHNY and SVGAGI (reference sequence). Trimming removed 6 bases at V and 4 bases at J, with 9 bases between. CDR3 length: 13 amino acids.